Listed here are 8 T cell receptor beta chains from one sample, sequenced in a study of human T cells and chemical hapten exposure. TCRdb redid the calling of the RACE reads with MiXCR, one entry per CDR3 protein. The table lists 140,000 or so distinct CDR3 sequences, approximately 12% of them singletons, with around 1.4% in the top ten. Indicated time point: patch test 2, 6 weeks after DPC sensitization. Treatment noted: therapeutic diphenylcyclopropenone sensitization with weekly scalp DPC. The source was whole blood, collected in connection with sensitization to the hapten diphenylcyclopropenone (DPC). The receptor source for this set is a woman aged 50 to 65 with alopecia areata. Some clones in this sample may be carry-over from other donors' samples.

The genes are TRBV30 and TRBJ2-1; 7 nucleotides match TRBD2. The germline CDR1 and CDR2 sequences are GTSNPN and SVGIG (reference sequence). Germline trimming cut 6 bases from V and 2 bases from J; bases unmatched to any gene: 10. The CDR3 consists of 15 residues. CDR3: CACFPAGRPYNEQFF. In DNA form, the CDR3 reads TGTGCCTGTTTTCCAGCGGGGAGGCCCTACAATGAGCAGTTCTTC.

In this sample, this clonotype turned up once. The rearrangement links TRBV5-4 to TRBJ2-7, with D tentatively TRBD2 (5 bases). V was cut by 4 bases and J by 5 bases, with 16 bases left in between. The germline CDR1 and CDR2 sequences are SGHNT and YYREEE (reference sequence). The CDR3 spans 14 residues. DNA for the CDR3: TGTGCCAGCAGCAATGGACTCATGAGGGACGAGCAGTACTTC. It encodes CASSNGLMRDEQYF.

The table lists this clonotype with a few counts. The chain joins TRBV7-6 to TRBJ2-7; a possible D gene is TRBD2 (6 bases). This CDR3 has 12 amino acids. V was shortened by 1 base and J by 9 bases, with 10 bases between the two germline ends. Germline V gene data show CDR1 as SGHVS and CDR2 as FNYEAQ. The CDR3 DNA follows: TGTGCCAGCAGCTTAGGGGGGGATGGGCAGTACTTC. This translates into CASSLGGDGQYF.

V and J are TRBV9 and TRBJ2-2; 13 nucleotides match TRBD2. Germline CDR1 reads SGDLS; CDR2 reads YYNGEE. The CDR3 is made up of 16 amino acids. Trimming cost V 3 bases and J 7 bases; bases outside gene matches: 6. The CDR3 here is CASSDGTSGNFGELFF. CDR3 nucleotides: TGTGCCAGCAGCGATGGGACTAGCGGGAATTTCGGGGAGCTGTTTTTT.

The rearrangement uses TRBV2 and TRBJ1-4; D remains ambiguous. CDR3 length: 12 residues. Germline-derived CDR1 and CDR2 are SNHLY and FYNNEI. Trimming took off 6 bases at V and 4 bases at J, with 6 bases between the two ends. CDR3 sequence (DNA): TGTGCCAGCAGGGAGGATAATGAAAAACTGTTTTTT. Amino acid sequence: CASREDNEKLFF.

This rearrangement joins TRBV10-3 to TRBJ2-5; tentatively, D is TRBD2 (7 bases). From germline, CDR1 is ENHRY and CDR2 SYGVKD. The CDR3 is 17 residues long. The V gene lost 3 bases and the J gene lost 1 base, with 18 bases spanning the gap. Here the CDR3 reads CAISDQPGGKSQETQYF. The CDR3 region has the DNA TGTGCCATCAGTGACCAACCGGGGGGCAAGAGCCAAGAGACCCAGTACTTC.

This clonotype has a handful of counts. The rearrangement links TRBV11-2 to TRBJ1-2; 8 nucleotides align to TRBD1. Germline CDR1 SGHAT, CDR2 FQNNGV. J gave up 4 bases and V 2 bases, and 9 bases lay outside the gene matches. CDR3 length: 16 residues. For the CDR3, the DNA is TGTGCCAGCAGCTTATCCACCCAGGGGGCGTCCTATGGCTACACCTTC. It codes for CASSLSTQGASYGYTF.

DNA for the CDR3: TGCAGTGCTAGAGCGGGACCTAACTCCTACAATGAGCAGTTCTTC. Amino acids: CSARAGPNSYNEQFF. The chain is built from TRBV20-1 and TRBJ2-1; possibly TRBD1 or TRBD2 for D (5 bases each). The germline gives CDR1 DFQATT, CDR2 SNEGSKA (reference sequence). This CDR3 has 15 amino acids. V shed 1 base and J shed 0 bases, with 10 bases lying between them.